A single sample is the source of the 6 T cell receptor beta chains below, sequenced in a study of radiotherapy plus CTLA-4 blockade in lung cancer. Generated by immunoSEQ multiplex PCR, the TCRdb table keeps only in-frame clones and is missing some. The table has tens of thousands of clones, around 78% seen once. The specimen comprised peripheral blood, sampled from a patient treated with radiotherapy plus ipilimumab. Source of these receptors: a human donor with non-small cell lung cancer whose response to radiotherapy plus ipilimumab could not be evaluated. Some clones in this sample may be carry-over from other donors' samples.

The genes are TRBV5-6 and TRBJ2-2; 11 bases align to TRBD2. V gave up 5 bases and J gave up 3 bases; unmatched junction bases: 6. Germline V gene sequence: CDR1 SGHDT, CDR2 YYEEEE. The CDR3 runs to 16 residues. The CDR3 region is CASRASGGPDTGELFF. In nucleotides, the CDR3 is TGTGCCAGCAGGGCTAGCGGGGGGCCGGACACCGGGGAGCTGTTTTTT.

This clone was observed a few times. The gene calls are TRBV6-6 and TRBJ1-4; D gene uncertain. Trimming took off 5 bases at V and 8 bases at J, with 15 bases between the two ends. Per the germline V gene, CDR1 is MNHNY and CDR2 is SVGAGI (reference sequence). This CDR3 is 14 amino acids long. The CDR3 is CASSPYPPYEKLFF. In DNA form, the CDR3 reads TGTGCCAGCAGTCCCTACCCGCCGTACGAAAAACTGTTTTTT.

As DNA, the CDR3 is TGCGCCAGCAGCCAAGGGCCTCTAGCGGCGACCGAGACCCAGTACTTC. Its translation: CASSQGPLAATETQYF. The V and J genes are TRBV4-1 and TRBJ2-5, with 7 positions matching TRBD2. In germline, CDR1 is MGHRA, CDR2 YSYEKL. V was pared by 1 base and J by 5 bases, with 10 bases of the junction left unmatched. The CDR3 contains 16 residues.

Only a few counts were recorded for this clone. This chain links TRBV7-2 with TRBJ1-5; D call uncertain. Germline loops: CDR1 SGHTA, CDR2 FQGNSA. V was cut by 5 bases and J by 6 bases, with 11 bases left in between. The CDR3 is made up of 13 amino acids. Written as DNA, the CDR3 is TGTGCCAGCAGCCTCACGGAGGGTCAGCCCCAGCATTTT. Encoded protein: CASSLTEGQPQHF.

This sequence joins TRBV6-1 and TRBJ1-6; the D gene is possibly TRBD1 (6 bases). The CDR3 runs 17 residues. Germline V lookup: CDR1 MNHNS, CDR2 SASEGT. Trimming stripped 1 base from V and 1 base from J, with 11 bases between. The CDR3 is CASSEGVQGSYNSPLHF. The CDR3 DNA reads as TGTGCCAGCAGTGAAGGGGTACAGGGTTCCTATAATTCACCCCTCCACTTT.

This clone was detected only a few times. Mismatch with germline at one junction end may stem from a read error. The J gene is TRBJ1-2, the V gene TRBV4-1; 10 bases align to TRBD1. The CDR3 spans 16 residues. The germline V gene has CDR1 MGHRA and CDR2 YSYEKL. The CDR3 reads CASSQAGTGEGYGYTF. The CDR3 bases are TGTGCCAGCAGCCAAGCCGGGACAGGGGAAGGCTATGGCTACACCTTC.